The 29 T cell receptor beta chains below all came from one sample that was sequenced in a study of T cells in tuberculosis. The method was immunoSEQ multiplex PCR; TCRdb's version includes in-frame clones alone and lacks a portion of them. The sample has about 33,000 clones; about 90% are singletons. The sample consisted of PBMCs. Source of these receptors: a donor aged 10 to 29 with latent tuberculosis or without tuberculosis infection. Some clones in this sample may be carry-over from other donors' samples.

V and J are TRBV10-3 and TRBJ1-2; D might be TRBD1 (6 bases). Per germline, CDR1 ENHRY and CDR2 SYGVKD. Between the trimmed V and J ends, which lost 4 bases and 6 bases, there was a span of 18 bases. The CDR3 runs 15 residues. CDR3 region: CAISVGQSGPDGYTF. CDR3 nucleotides: TGTGCCATCAGTGTAGGACAGTCAGGACCGGATGGCTACACCTTC.

The genes are TRBV5-1 and TRBJ2-7, with 8 bases identical to TRBD2. The junction had 8 bases not matched to a gene; V was cut back by 6 bases and J by 3 bases. The CDR3 covers 14 residues. Germline V gene lookup returns CDR1 SGHRS and CDR2 YFSETQ. The chain's CDR3 is CASKTASGYYEQYF. CDR3 coding DNA: TGCGCCAGCAAGACGGCTAGCGGGTACTACGAGCAGTACTTC.

This chain connects TRBV10-1 to TRBJ2-3, with a tentative D call TRBD2 (7 bases). Looked up from germline, CDR1 is WNHNN and CDR2 is SYGVQD (reference sequence). There are 16 residues in the CDR3. V gave up 0 bases and J gave up 2 bases, with 12 bases separating them. CDR3 bases: TGCGCCAGCAGTGAGTCGGGCGGGGGCCCCACAGATACGCAGTATTTT. It encodes CASSESGGGPTDTQYF.

The chain employs TRBV20-1 and TRBJ2-3, with 8 nucleotides matching TRBD2. This CDR3 is built from 11 residues. The germline V gene has CDR1 DFQATT and CDR2 SNEGSKA (reference sequence). DNA for the CDR3: TGCACCCCGGGGGGGGCAGATACGCAGTATTTT. The encoded protein is CTPGGADTQYF.

This chain links TRBV11-2 with TRBJ2-2, with D perhaps matching TRBD2 (7 bases). The CDR3 loop spans 17 amino acids. The ends were cut back, 5 bases at V and 0 bases at J, with 16 bases in the middle. CDR1 and CDR2 (germline): SGHAT, FQNNGV. CDR3 region: CASSKRGGTTNTGELFF. In DNA form, the CDR3 reads TGTGCCAGCAGCAAAAGGGGGGGTACGACGAACACCGGGGAGCTGTTTTTT. The full variable domain, rest sourced from reference TRBV11-2 and TRBJ2-2, is EAGVAQSPRYKIIEKRQSVAFWCNPISGHATLYWYQQILGQGPKLLIQFQNNGVVDDSQLPKDRFSAERLKGVDSTLKIQPAKLEDSAVYLCASSKRGGTTNTGELFFGEGSRLTVL.

This chain uses TRBV7-6 with TRBJ2-6; D uncertain. The CDR3 is 14 amino acids. Deletions cut 0 bases from V and 4 bases from J, with 4 bases between. Germline assignment: CDR1 SGHVS and CDR2 FNYEAQ. The CDR3 DNA sequence: TGTGCCAGCAGCTTAGCAAGCGGGGCCAACGTCCTGACTTTC. Translation: CASSLASGANVLTF.

V gene TRBV6-5 combines with J gene TRBJ1-6; TRBD1 agrees at 7 bases. Trimming removed 4 bases from V and 10 bases from J; junction bases left unmatched: 10. This CDR3 has 15 residues. Germline CDR1 and CDR2: MNHEY and SVGAGI. The CDR3 nucleotides are TGTGCCAGCAGTTTATCCGCGACAGGGTACTCACCCCTCCACTTT. It codes for CASSLSATGYSPLHF.

V usage is TRBV5-6 and J usage is TRBJ2-1; 10 bases map to TRBD1. Germline CDR1 reads SGHDT; CDR2 reads YYEEEE. V shed 4 bases, J shed 7 bases, and the junction held 8 bases outside the gene matches. This CDR3 contains 15 residues. The CDR3 loop reads CASSTSRTGGNEQFF. The CDR3 coding sequence is TGTGCCAGCAGCACCTCCCGGACAGGGGGGAATGAGCAGTTCTTC.

The V call is TRBV2, the J call TRBJ1-3; 7 nucleotides match TRBD1. CDR3 size: 15 residues. CDR1 SNHLY and CDR2 FYNNEI come from the germline V gene. J lost 0 bases, V lost 4 bases, and 3 bases had no gene match. The CDR3 nucleotides are TGTGCCAGCAGTGCTACAGGGGTCTCTGGAAACACCATATATTTT. It is translated as CASSATGVSGNTIYF.

This clone was detected a few times. J is TRBJ1-5 and V is TRBV23-1; TRBD1 aligns across 8 bases. TRBV23-1 is recorded as an ORF, its role being uncertain. The CDR3 contains 19 residues. V trimming: 4 bases; J trimming: 6 bases; junction bases outside the gene matches: 20. The CDR3 bases are TGCGCCAGCAGTCCAACTAAGGGAGACAGGGGCGCCGGGAGTCAGCCCCAGCATTTT. It codes for CASSPTKGDRGAGSQPQHF.

The chain joins TRBV10-3 to TRBJ2-1; 11 bases agree with TRBD1. Germline V CDR1 and CDR2: ENHRY, SYGVKD. J gave up 8 bases and V 6 bases, and 6 bases lay outside the gene matches. The CDR3 totals 14 residues. CDR3 protein: CAIRPGQGVYEQFF. Written as DNA, the CDR3 is TGTGCCATCAGACCGGGACAGGGGGTGTATGAGCAGTTCTTC.

The CDR3 coding sequence is TGTGCCAGCAGCTTAGTTTGGACAGAACGACCCTACGAGCAGTACTTC. It is translated as CASSLVWTERPYEQYF. This chain joins TRBV7-9 and TRBJ2-7; D is possibly TRBD1 (6 bases). The CDR3 is 16 residues long. Germline V lookup: CDR1 SEHNR, CDR2 FQNEAQ (reference sequence). V lost 1 base, J lost 2 bases, and 15 bases lay in between.

The V gene is TRBV18, the J gene TRBJ2-7; 7 bases match TRBD2. Germline V gene data show CDR1 as KGHSH and CDR2 as LQKENI. With V trimmed by 3 bases and J by 4 bases, 12 bases remained unmatched. CDR3 length: 16 residues. CDR3: CASSPPSPAGFYEQYF. In DNA form, the CDR3 reads TGTGCCAGCTCACCCCCCTCGCCAGCGGGGTTTTACGAGCAGTACTTC.

This chain links TRBV5-6 with TRBJ1-1, with D possibly TRBD1 on 5 matching bases. The germline V gene has CDR1 SGHDT and CDR2 YYEEEE. This CDR3 is 17 amino acids long. Trimming removed 0 bases at V and 4 bases at J, with 19 bases between. The CDR3, as DNA: TGTGCCAGCAGCTTGGAGACAGTGAATTATGTAGGCACTGAAGCTTTCTTT. The encoded protein is CASSLETVNYVGTEAFF.

This rearrangement joins TRBV16 to TRBJ1-6; TRBD1 might be the D (6 bases). The CDR3 is made up of 16 amino acids. Trimming pared 4 bases from V and 9 bases from J, leaving 19 bases between. Germline CDR1 reads KGHSY; CDR2 reads FQNENV. CDR3 coding DNA: TGTGCCAGCAGCCGCTCACAGGGTAACATTGGTTCACCCCTCCACTTT. Encoded protein: CASSRSQGNIGSPLHF.

The chain carries TRBV19 and TRBJ1-5; no clear D gene. Germline CDR1 is LNHDA and CDR2 is SQIVND (reference sequence). The CDR3 runs to 15 residues. Trimming stripped 4 bases from V and 6 bases from J, with 16 bases between. The CDR3 sequence: CASSTVVTFGQPQHF. CDR3 in DNA: TGTGCCAGTAGTACCGTAGTAACTTTTGGTCAGCCCCAGCATTTT.

The V call is TRBV5-5, the J call TRBJ1-2; D is perhaps TRBD1 (6 bases). V was trimmed by 5 bases and J by 1 base, leaving 9 bases between them. The CDR3 runs 13 residues. Germline V gene lookup returns CDR1 SGHKS and CDR2 YYEKEE (reference sequence). Here the CDR3 DNA reads TGTGCCAGCAGGCTGGACAGTAACTATGGCTACACCTTC. It encodes CASRLDSNYGYTF. Based on the CDR3 plus reference TRBV5-5 and TRBJ1-2, the full variable domain is DAGVTQSPTHLIKTRGQQVTLRCSPISGHKSVSWYQQVLGQGPQFIFQYYEKEERGRGNFPDRFSARQFPNYSSELNVNALLLGDSALYLCASRLDSNYGYTFGSGTRLTVV.

V gene TRBV5-6 combines with J gene TRBJ1-5, with 10 bases aligning to TRBD1. The CDR3 contains 17 residues. Germline V gene lookup returns CDR1 SGHDT and CDR2 YYEEEE. V was clipped by 0 bases and J by 4 bases; unmatched bases: 7. The DNA for the CDR3 is TGTGCCAGCAGCTTGGGGACAGGGGGGTCGGTGAATCAGCCCCAGCATTTT. It yields the protein CASSLGTGGSVNQPQHF.

The V call is TRBV10-3, the J call TRBJ1-2; 10 nucleotides align to TRBD1. With 5 bases clipped from V and 4 bases from J, the junction kept 7 bases outside the gene matches. Looked up from germline, CDR1 is ENHRY and CDR2 is SYGVKD. This CDR3 contains 15 residues. The CDR3 sequence is CAISPGTGAGYGYTF. The DNA of the CDR3 is TGTGCCATCAGTCCGGGGACAGGGGCTGGCTATGGCTACACCTTC.

The V gene is TRBV5-1, the J gene TRBJ1-2, with 7 nucleotides matching TRBD1. CDR1 SGHRS and CDR2 YFSETQ come from the germline V gene. This CDR3 region has 13 residues. V trimming: 5 bases; J trimming: 6 bases; junction bases outside the gene matches: 7. For the CDR3, the DNA is TGCGCCAGCAGTTTCAAGGGGGCGGATGGCTACACCTTC. Its translation is CASSFKGADGYTF.

The chain couples TRBV18 to TRBJ2-7; the match to TRBD1 covers 10 bases. CDR3 size: 15 residues. V was pared by 6 bases and J by 6 bases, with 11 bases of the junction left unmatched. CDR1 and CDR2 (germline): KGHSH, LQKENI. CDR3: CASSPRDRGTGEQYF. DNA of the CDR3: TGTGCCAGCTCGCCTAGGGACAGGGGTACGGGCGAGCAGTACTTC.

The chain has TRBV11-2 and TRBJ1-1; TRBD1 might be the D (5 bases). The V gene's germline CDR1 is SGHAT and CDR2 FQNNGV. This CDR3 is 12 amino acids long. Between the trimmed V and J ends, which lost 0 bases and 10 bases, there was a span of 9 bases. The DNA for the CDR3 is TGTGCCAGCAGCTTAGATGGGCAGGGAGCTTTCTTT. Amino acid sequence: CASSLDGQGAFF.

The chain recombines TRBV13 with TRBJ2-1; D remains ambiguous. Germline-derived CDR1 and CDR2 are PRHDT and FYEKMQ (reference sequence). The length of the CDR3 is 12 residues. Trimming removed 8 bases from V and 0 bases from J, with 5 bases in between. DNA of the CDR3: TGTGCCAGCTCCGTCTCCTACAATGAGCAGTTCTTC. It yields the protein CASSVSYNEQFF.

The chain combines TRBV27 with TRBJ1-1; TRBD1 might be the D (5 bases). The V gene lost 4 bases and the J gene lost 8 bases, with 29 bases spanning the gap. The germline gives CDR1 MNHEY, CDR2 SMNVEV (reference sequence). CDR3 size: 18 residues. CDR3 in amino acids: CASSSPPGDGVPPGEAFF. The CDR3 DNA sequence: TGTGCCAGCAGTTCCCCGCCGGGGGACGGGGTTCCCCCCGGGGAAGCTTTCTTT.

J is TRBJ1-4 and V is TRBV25-1; a possible D gene is TRBD1 (6 bases). The CDR3 has 15 amino acids. Germline V gene lookup returns CDR1 MGHDK and CDR2 SYGVNS. The germline V and J ends were trimmed by 8 bases and 3 bases, with 16 bases remaining between them. The CDR3 loop is CASQDTGGSNEKLFF. The CDR3 DNA follows: TGTGCCAGCCAGGACACGGGGGGCTCTAATGAAAAACTGTTTTTT.

The V call is TRBV9, the J call TRBJ2-7; 9 bases fit TRBD2. The germline V gene encodes CDR1 SGDLS and CDR2 YYNGEE. This CDR3 is built from 16 residues. V dropped 4 bases and J dropped 1; count of bases not matched to a gene: 9. Written as DNA, the CDR3 is TGTGCCAGCAGCCCCCGGACCGGACTAGCGTCCTACGAGCAGTACTTC. Its protein is CASSPRTGLASYEQYF. Together with reference TRBV9 and TRBJ2-7, the CDR3 gives the full variable domain: DSGVTQTPKHLITATGQRVTLRCSPRSGDLSVYWYQQSLDQGLQFLIQYYNGEERAKGNILERFSAQQFPDLHSELNLSSLELGDSALYFCASSPRTGLASYEQYFGPGTRLTVT.

The V and J genes are TRBV5-1 and TRBJ2-1; 8 bases map to TRBD2. Per germline, CDR1 SGHRS and CDR2 YFSETQ. This CDR3 is 16 amino acids long. With V trimmed by 2 bases and J by 1 base, 5 bases remained unmatched. CDR3: CASSFTSGGSYNEQFF. CDR3 in DNA: TGCGCCAGCAGCTTTACTAGCGGAGGGTCCTACAATGAGCAGTTCTTC.

The CDR3 region has the DNA TGTGCCAGCGACCTGGGGAACCCGACTAGCGGGAGGGCCTTTAGTATTTACGAGCAGTACTTC. Its protein product is CASDLGNPTSGRAFSIYEQYF. V is TRBV28 and J is TRBJ2-7; 14 nucleotides agree with TRBD2. CDR3 length equals 21 residues. The V gene's germline CDR1 is MDHEN and CDR2 SYDVKM. Trimming removed 8 bases from V and 4 bases from J; junction bases left unmatched: 25.

For this clone: This clone may be a read error of a much larger clone one base away. Distinct nucleotide sequences in the sample also encode this CDR3. The V call is TRBV6-1, the J call TRBJ2-1; D is possibly TRBD1 (5 bases). The CDR3 runs 16 residues. CDR1 and CDR2 (germline): MNHNS, SASEGT. Trimming stripped 4 bases from V and 6 bases from J, with 19 bases between. In nucleotides, the CDR3 is TGTGCCAGCAGTGTTCAGTGGGAAGGTGGGGCCAATGAGCAGTTCTTC. This translates into CASSVQWEGGANEQFF.